This T cell receptor beta chain was identified in a study of cytomegalovirus exposure and HLA in healthy donors. Study information: Across around 400 genotyped donors, approximately 80% landed in the Caucasian-associated ancestry cluster. Study results and caveats: Later on, an analysis found that several of the most significant clusters appeared to be linked to common viral pathogens, which included parvovirus B19.

V lost 1 base and J 3 bases, leaving 10 bases between the germline ends. Germline V CDR1 and CDR2: GTSNPN, SVGIG (reference sequence). The CDR3 spans 13 residues. With 60 Vbeta and 13 Jbeta primers, the PCR was carried out. Assay used: immunoSEQ multiplex PCR; TCRdb lists only in-frame clones, some missing. The sample lists 70,000 to 75,000 clones, less than 80% seen once, with around an eighth in the top ten. For this clone: As yet, its antigen is unknown.

The V and J genes are TRBV30 and TRBJ2-7; a weak D match, TRBD2 (6 bases). The specimen sequenced was PBMCs. The TCR was taken from a woman aged 40 to 50 in good health and CMV-seropositive. This CDR3 reads CAWSGPGGYEQYF. DNA of the CDR3: TGTGCCTGGAGTGGCCCCGGGGGCTACGAGCAGTACTTC.